A single sample gave rise to the 15 T cell receptor beta chains below, sequenced in a study of tumor-infiltrating lymphocytes in primary liver carcinoma. The template, 500 ng total RNA, yielded TCR beta cDNA made with a constant-region primer. Slightly modified ARM-PCR served as the procedure for the TCR beta libraries. These libraries came from three rounds of nested multiplex PCR. TRBV1-TRBV30 forward and Cbeta reverse primers drove the first two roughly 10-cycle rounds. Each CDR3 protein is one row after TCRdb ran MiXCR on the multiplex PCR reads. This table has about 43,000 distinct CDR3 sequences, around 70% appearing once. Co-extraction yielded RNA and DNA from around 18-30 mg of unsorted bulk tissue. The sequenced material came from liver tumor tissue from sampling region 2. Subset meaning: tumor region T2, inferior pole. These receptors were collected from a man in his forties with primary liver carcinoma and hepatitis B virus infection.

V is TRBV6-2 or TRBV6-3 and J is TRBJ2-1; TRBD1 might be the D (5 bases). V was shortened by 11 bases and J by 8 bases, with 22 bases between the two germline ends. The CDR3 spans 14 residues. Germline CDR1 MNHEY, CDR2 SVGEGT. CDR3 residues: CAGNYATGSDEQFF. The DNA for the CDR3 is TGTGCCGGCAATTACGCTACAGGATCGGATGAGCAGTTCTTC.

As concerns this clonotype: A much larger clonotype is one base distant, so this may be a read error. The chain recombines TRBV18 with TRBJ1-1; D gene ambiguous. Germline assignment: CDR1 KGHSH and CDR2 LQKENI. The CDR3 loop spans 12 amino acids. V lost 2 bases and J 5 bases, leaving 6 bases between the germline ends. The chain's CDR3 is CASSPWWTEAFF. CDR3 coding DNA: TGTGCCAGCTCACCATGGTGGACTGAAGCTTTCTTT.

On this clonotype itself: In this CDR3 the conserved last residue, phenylalanine or tryptophan, is missing, so a read error is likely. The chain combines TRBV11-3 with TRBJ2-3, with no clear D. The CDR3 consists of 12 residues. Germline V gives CDR1 SGHNT, CDR2 YENEEA. With 5 bases removed from V and 3 bases from J, the gap between germline ends came to 6 bases. DNA of the CDR3: TGTGCCAGCAGCAACAGTACAGATACGCAGTATTGT. Amino acid sequence: CASSNSTDTQYC.

Concerning this clonotype: Compared with germline, one end of the junction differs, possibly owing to a read error. The chain has TRBV4-3 and TRBJ2-7; the D gene is possibly TRBD2 (6 bases). Germline CDR1 reads LGHNA; CDR2 reads YSLEER. The length of the CDR3 is 15 residues. For the CDR3, the DNA is TGCGCCAGTAACCAAGAGTACGGGAGTAACTACAAGCAGTACTTC. This gives the protein CASNQEYGSNYKQYF.

In the case of this clonotype: Because it lacks the conserved phenylalanine or tryptophan at the end, this CDR3 is likely a read error. The chain recombines TRBV29-1 with TRBJ1-2, with 8 nucleotides matching TRBD1. This CDR3 has 16 amino acids. In germline, CDR1 is SQVTM, CDR2 ANQGSEA. The CDR3 DNA sequence: TGCAGCGTTGAAAAAAGTCAGGAGGACAGGGACTATTGCTACACCTTA. It specifies CSVEKSQEDRDYCYTL.

This clonotype was detected only once. One end of the junction varies from germline; a read error may be responsible. The gene calls are TRBV29-1 and TRBJ2-3; D gene uncertain. The CDR3 spans 12 residues. CDR1 SQVTM and CDR2 ANQGSEA come from the germline V gene. The DNA of the CDR3 is TGCGGCGCCCTGCCATACACAGATGCGCAGTATTTT. Translating it yields CGALPYTDAQYF.

Turning to this clonotype: One end of the junction varies from germline; a read error may be responsible. This chain uses TRBV10-3 with TRBJ2-3; 10 nucleotides line up with TRBD2. The germline CDR1 and CDR2 sequences are ENHRY and SYGVKD. This CDR3 comprises 17 residues. The CDR3, as DNA: TGTGCCAGCAGTTCCCGATCTAGCGGGAGTGACACAGATACGCAGTATTTT. Translating it yields CASSSRSSGSDTDTQYF.

The chain employs TRBV11-2 and TRBJ2-6; TRBD1 or TRBD2 may be the D gene (6 bases each). The CDR3 is made up of 21 amino acids. Germline CDR1 reads SGHAT; CDR2 reads FQNNGV. Trimming removed 5 bases at V and 2 bases at J, with 28 bases between. The CDR3 sequence is CASSMGGRRGISLTGANVLTF. CDR3 DNA sequence: TGTGCCAGCAGCATGGGGGGACGCAGGGGCATTTCCCTCACTGGGGCCAACGTCCTGACTTTC.

By sample share, this clonotype is medium-sized (0.01 to 0.1%). This chain uses TRBV6-6 with TRBJ2-7; 14 positions match TRBD2. V was clipped by 7 bases and J by 5 bases; unmatched bases: 4. Germline V gives CDR1 MNHNY, CDR2 SVGAGI (reference sequence). This CDR3 comprises 14 residues. The CDR3 is CASNLGLAGDEQYF. In DNA form, the CDR3 reads TGTGCCAGCAACCTGGGACTAGCGGGAGACGAGCAGTACTTC.

About this clonotype itself: The junction departs from germline at one end; a sequencing error may be responsible. The V gene is TRBV28, the J gene TRBJ2-7; D may match TRBD1 or TRBD2 (5 bases each). The CDR3 runs to 15 residues. Germline loops: CDR1 MDHEN, CDR2 SYDVKM. In DNA form, the CDR3 reads TGTGCCAGCACGCCGCCGGGACGTTCTCCTTACGAGCAGCACTTC. It codes for CASTPPGRSPYEQHF.

Worth noting for this clonotype: It may be a read error: a sequence one base away is much more abundant. The V gene is TRBV19, the J gene TRBJ2-3, with D possibly TRBD2 on 6 matching bases. This CDR3 has 16 amino acids. Germline-derived CDR1 and CDR2 are LNHDA and SQIVND (reference sequence). V was shortened by 6 bases and J by 1 base, with 17 bases between the two germline ends. CDR3 sequence (DNA): TGTGCCAGTAGCCCCTCCCGGGAGCTCGGCACAGATACGCAGTATTTT. Translation: CASSPSRELGTDTQYF.

To note about this clonotype: The junction does not match germline at one end; this may be a read error. J is TRBJ2-7 and V is TRBV11-2; D perhaps matches TRBD2 (6 bases). Germline V gene sequence: CDR1 SGHAT, CDR2 FQNNGV. This CDR3 contains 12 residues. The CDR3 coding sequence is TGTGCCGGCAGCTGGGGGACTGACAAGCAGTACTTC. Encoded protein: CAGSWGTDKQYF.

Details on this clonotype: The junction differs from germline at one of its ends, possibly a read error. This rearrangement joins TRBV5-6 to TRBJ2-1; tentatively, D is TRBD2 (6 bases). The germline CDR1 and CDR2 sequences are SGHDT and YYEEEE. The CDR3 totals 13 residues. The CDR3 protein is CASTGRPNNEQLF. The CDR3 region has the DNA TGTGCCAGCACCGGGAGACCGAACAATGAGCAGTTATTC.

As to this clonotype: A read error may account for a junction end that differs from germline. The chain employs TRBV11-3 and TRBJ2-7; weak D call: TRBD1 (6 bases). CDR3 length: 13 amino acids. CDR1 is SGHNT, CDR2 YENEEA, per germline. The CDR3 loop is CASGVGQSYEQYF. CDR3 in DNA: TGTGCCAGCGGCGTTGGACAGTCCTACGAGCAGTACTTT. The whole variable domain, filled in from reference TRBV11-3 and TRBJ2-7, reads EAGVVQSPRYKIIEKKQPVAFWCNPISGHNTLYWYLQNLGQGPELLIRYENEEAVDDSQLPKDRFSAERLKGVDSTLKIQPAELGDSAVYLCASGVGQSYEQYFGPGTRLTVT.

A single count supports this clonotype. The CDR3 ends on some other residue instead of the conserved phenylalanine or tryptophan, so this is likely a read error. The rearrangement links TRBV2 to TRBJ2-7, with a weak D call TRBD2 (7 bases). V gave up 5 bases and J gave up 3 bases, with 17 bases separating them. This CDR3 is 15 amino acids long. CDR1 and CDR2 from the germline V gene are SNHLY and FYNNEI. CDR3 in DNA: TGTGCCAGCAGTCCGACCCGGGGGGCCAGCTACGAGCAGTACTAC. Translation gives CASSPTRGASYEQYY.